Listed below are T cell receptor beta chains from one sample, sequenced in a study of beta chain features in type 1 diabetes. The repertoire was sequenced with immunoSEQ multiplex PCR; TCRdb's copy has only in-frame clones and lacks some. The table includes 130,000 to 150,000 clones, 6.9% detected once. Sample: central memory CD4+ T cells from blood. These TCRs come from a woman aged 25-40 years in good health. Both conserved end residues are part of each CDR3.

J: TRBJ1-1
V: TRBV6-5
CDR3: CASNQGAGAEAFF

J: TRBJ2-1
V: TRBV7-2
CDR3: CASRRQGGDEQFF

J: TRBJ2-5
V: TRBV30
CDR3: CAWGPGLGSGETQYF

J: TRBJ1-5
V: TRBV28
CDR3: CASSLGGFQPQHF

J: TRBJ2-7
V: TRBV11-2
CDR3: CASSSQASGSGTYEQYF

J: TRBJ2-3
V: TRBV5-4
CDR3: CASSLEFTGRRTDTQYF

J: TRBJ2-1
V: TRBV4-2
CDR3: CASSQVTGNEQFF

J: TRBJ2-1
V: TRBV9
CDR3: CASSVDSGRYNEQFF

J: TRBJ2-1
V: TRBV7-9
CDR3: CASSLAGVRESEQFF

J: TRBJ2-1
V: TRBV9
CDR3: CASKRSGTSGSDEQFF

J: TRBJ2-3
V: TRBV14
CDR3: CASSHLRSGTSPYLSTDTQYF

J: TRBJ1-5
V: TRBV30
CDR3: CAWSVPGGNQPQHF

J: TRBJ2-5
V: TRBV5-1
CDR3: CASSTSDWHQETQYF

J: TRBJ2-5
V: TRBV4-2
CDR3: CASSEQAVQETQYF

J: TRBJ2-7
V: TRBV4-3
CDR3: CASSHHLTSGSYEQYF

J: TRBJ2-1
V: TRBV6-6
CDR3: CASSRTGTNEQFF

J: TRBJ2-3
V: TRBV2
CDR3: CASRSGLAISTDTQYF

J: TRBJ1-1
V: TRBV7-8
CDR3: CASSKQGIRTEAFF

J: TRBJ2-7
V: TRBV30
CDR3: CAWSPTLWSSYEQYF

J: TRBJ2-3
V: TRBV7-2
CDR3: CASSSDRGSKYF

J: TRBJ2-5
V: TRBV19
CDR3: CASTPAGGETQYF

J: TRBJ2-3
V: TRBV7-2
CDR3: CASSFGFSGVVDTQYF

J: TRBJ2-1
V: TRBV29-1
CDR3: CSVGEAGWQGAVNEQFF

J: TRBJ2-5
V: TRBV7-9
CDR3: CASSLGTSEGETQYF

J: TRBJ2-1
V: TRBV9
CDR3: CASSVSNGGQFF

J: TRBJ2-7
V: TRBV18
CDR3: CASSPGTARGEQYF

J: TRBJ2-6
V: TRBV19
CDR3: CASTQGTGAGANVLTF

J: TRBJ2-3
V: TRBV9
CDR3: CASSVGVGGSTDTQYF

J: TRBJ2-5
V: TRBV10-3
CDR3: CAISGGSREETQYF

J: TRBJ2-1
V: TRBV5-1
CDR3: CASSSGLAGTGNEQFF

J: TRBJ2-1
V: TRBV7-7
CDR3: CASSPRQGYNEQFF

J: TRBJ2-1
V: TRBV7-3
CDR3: CASSLTSVASYNEQFF

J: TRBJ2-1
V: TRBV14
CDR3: CASSQDRGFLLSEQFF

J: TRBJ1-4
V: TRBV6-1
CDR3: CASSDSGTANEKLFF

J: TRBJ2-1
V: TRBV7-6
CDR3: CASSLRQGSYEQFF

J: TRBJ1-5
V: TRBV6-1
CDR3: CASRGFGQPNQPQHF

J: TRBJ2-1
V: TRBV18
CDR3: CASSPLRSSYNEQFF

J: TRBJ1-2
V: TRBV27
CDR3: CASSIDRGVGYTF

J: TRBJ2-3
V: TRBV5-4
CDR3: CASSLVREPSTDTQYF

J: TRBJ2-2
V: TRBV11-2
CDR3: CASRQGWTGELFF

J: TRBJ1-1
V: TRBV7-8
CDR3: CASSSGQNTEAFF

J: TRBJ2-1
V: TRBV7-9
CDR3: CASSPVGREGQDEQFF

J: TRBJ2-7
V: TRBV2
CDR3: CAVGRDRSSYEQYF

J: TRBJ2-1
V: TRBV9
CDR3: CASSENRDSENNEQFF

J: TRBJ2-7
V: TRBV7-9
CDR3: CASSSRLAGGPLLDYEQYF

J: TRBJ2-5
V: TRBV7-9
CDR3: CASSLRVQAATQYF

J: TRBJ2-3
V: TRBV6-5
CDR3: CAISRLAGLTDTQYF

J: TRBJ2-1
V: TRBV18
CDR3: CASSPPGQGYNEQFF

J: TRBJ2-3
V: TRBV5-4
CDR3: CASRPLAGEMYTQYF

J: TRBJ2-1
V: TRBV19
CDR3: CASSISSVGNEQFF

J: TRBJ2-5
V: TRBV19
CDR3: CASSYRNQETQYF